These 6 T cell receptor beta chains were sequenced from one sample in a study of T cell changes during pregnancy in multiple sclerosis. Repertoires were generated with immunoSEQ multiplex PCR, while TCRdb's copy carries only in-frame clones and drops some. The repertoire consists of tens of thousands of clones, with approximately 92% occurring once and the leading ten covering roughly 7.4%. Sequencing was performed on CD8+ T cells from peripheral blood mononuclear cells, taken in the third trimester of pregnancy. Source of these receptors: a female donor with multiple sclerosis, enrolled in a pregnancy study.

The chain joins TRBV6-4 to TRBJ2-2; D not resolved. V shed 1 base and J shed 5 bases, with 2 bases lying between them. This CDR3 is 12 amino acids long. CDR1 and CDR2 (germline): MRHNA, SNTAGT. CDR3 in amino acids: CASSDLTGELFF. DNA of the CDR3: TGTGCCAGCAGTGACTTAACCGGGGAGCTGTTTTTT.

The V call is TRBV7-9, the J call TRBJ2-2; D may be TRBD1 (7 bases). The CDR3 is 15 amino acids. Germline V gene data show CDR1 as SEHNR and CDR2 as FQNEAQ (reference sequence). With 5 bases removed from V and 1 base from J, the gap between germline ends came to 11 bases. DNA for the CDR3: TGTGCCAGCAGCCAGGGGGGTAGGAACACCGGGGAGCTGTTTTTT. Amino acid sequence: CASSQGGRNTGELFF.

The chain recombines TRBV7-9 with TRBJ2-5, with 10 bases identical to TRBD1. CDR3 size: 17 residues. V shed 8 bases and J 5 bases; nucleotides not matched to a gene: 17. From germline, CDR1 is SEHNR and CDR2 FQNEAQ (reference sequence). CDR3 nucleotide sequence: TGTGCCAGCGCCGGGACAGGGGCCACAAAAGATAGGGAGACCCAGTACTTC. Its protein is CASAGTGATKDRETQYF.

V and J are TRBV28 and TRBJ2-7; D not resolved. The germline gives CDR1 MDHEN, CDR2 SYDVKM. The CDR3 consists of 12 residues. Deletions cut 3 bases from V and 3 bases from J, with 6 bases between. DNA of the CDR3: TGTGCCAGCAGTTTGGAGAGCTACGAGCAGTACTTC. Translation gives CASSLESYEQYF. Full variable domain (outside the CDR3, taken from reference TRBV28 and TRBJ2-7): DVKVTQSSRYLVKRTGEKVFLECVQDMDHENMFWYRQDPGLGLRLIYFSYDVKMKEKGDIPEGYSVSREKKERFSLILESASTNQTSMYLCASSLESYEQYFGPGTRLTVT.

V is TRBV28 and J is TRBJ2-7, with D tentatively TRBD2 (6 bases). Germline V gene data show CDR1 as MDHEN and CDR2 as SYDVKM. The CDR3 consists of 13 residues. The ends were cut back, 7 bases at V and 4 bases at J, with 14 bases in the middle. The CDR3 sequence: CASTAGQIYEQYF. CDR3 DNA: TGTGCCAGCACTGCGGGGCAAATATACGAGCAGTACTTC.

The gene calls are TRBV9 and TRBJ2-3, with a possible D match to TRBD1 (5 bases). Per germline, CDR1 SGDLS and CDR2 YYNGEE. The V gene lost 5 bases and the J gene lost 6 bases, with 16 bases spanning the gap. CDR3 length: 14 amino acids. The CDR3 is CASSAIGPGDTQYF. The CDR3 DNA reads TGTGCCAGCAGTGCGATCGGTCCAGGGGATACGCAGTATTTT.